The clone carrying this T cell receptor (beta chain) was seen only a few times. The target antigen is unknown. From RNA, the CDR3 regions of TCR beta chains were amplified and sequenced. RT-PCR in the first round used HTBI primers; a second-round multiplex PCR followed. One entry per CDR3 protein, called by TCRdb with MiXCR from the multiplex PCR reads. Of approximately 700,000 distinct CDR3 sequences detected, 40% appear once; the ten largest clones hold 44%. This sample stems from a study of Graves' ophthalmopathy and Graves' hyperthyroidism. Study conclusions and caveats: Clonotypes were expanded in thyroid at above 0.001 frequency, and most also appeared in blood.

CDR3 size: 13 residues. The germline V and J ends were trimmed by 3 bases and 2 bases, with 10 bases remaining between them. Looked up from germline, CDR1 is DFQATT and CDR2 is SNEGSKA (reference sequence). The V and J genes are TRBV20-1 and TRBJ1-1; D unclear. This receptor was identified in an adult man with Graves' ophthalmopathy. Sequenced input: peripheral blood. CDR3 protein: CSARETPNTEAFF. The CDR3 DNA is TGCAGTGCTAGGGAGACACCTAACACTGAAGCTTTCTTT.